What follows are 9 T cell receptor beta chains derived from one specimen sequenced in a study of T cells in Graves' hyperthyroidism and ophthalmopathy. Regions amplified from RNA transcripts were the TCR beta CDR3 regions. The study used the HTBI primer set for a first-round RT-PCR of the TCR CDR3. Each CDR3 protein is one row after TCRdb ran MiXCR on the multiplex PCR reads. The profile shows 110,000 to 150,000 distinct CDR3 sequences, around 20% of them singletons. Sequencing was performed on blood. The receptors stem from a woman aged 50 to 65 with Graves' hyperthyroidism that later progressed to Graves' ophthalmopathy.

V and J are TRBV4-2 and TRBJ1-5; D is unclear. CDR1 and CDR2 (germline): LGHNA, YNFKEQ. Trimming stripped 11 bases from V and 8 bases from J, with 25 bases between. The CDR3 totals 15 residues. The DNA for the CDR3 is TGTGCCTCCAGCCAAGGTTTTCGTAGTAAGGAGCCCCAGCATTTT. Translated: CASSQGFRSKEPQHF.

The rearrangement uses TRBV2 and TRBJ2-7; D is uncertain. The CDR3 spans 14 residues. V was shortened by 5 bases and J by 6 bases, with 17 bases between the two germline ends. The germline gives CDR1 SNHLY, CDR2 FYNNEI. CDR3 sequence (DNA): TGTGCCAGCAGTCCCCTGGTAGCCTCGCTCGAGCAGTACTTC. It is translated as CASSPLVASLEQYF.

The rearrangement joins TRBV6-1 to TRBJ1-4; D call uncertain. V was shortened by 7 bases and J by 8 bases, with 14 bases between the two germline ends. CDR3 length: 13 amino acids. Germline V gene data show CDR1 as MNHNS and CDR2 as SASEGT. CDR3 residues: CASTLEAREKLFF. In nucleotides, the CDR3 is TGTGCCAGCACCCTTGAGGCGCGGGAAAAACTGTTTTTT.

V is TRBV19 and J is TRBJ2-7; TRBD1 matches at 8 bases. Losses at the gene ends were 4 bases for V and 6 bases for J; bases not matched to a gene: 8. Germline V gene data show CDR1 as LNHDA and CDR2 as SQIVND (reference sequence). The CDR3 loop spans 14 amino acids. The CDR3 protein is CASSTSGQGGEQYF. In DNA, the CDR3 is TGTGCCAGTAGTACCTCCGGACAGGGTGGCGAGCAGTACTTC.

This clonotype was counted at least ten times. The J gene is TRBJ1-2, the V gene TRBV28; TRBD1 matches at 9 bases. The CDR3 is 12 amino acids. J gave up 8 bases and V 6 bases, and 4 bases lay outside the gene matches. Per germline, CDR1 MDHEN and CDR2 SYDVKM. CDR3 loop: CASRQGARGYTF. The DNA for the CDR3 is TGTGCCAGCAGACAGGGGGCGCGAGGCTACACCTTC.

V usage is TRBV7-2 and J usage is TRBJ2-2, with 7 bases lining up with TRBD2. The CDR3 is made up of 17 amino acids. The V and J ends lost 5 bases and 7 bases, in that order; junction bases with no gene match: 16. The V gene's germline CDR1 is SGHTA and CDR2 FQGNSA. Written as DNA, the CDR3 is TGTGCCAGCAGCGTTAGTTTCCGGACTAGAGGCATCGGGGAGCTGTTTTTT. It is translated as CASSVSFRTRGIGELFF.

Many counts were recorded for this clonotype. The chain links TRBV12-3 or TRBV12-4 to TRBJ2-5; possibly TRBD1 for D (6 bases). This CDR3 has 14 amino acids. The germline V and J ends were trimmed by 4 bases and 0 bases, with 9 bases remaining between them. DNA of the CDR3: TGTGCCAGCAGTTCCGGGACAAACCAAGAGACCCAGTACTTC. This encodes CASSSGTNQETQYF.

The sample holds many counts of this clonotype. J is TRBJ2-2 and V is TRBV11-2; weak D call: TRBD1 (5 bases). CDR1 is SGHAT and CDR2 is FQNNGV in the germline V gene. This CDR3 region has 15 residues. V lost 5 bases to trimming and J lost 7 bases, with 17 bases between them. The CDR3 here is CASSPQGNGGGELFF. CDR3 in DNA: TGTGCCAGCAGCCCTCAGGGTAACGGTGGCGGGGAGCTGTTTTTT.

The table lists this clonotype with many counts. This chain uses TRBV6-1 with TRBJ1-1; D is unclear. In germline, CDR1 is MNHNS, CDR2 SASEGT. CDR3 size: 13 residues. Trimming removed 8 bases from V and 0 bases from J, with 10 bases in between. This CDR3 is CASPRVMNTEAFF. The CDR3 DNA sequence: TGTGCCAGCCCTCGGGTAATGAACACTGAAGCTTTCTTT.